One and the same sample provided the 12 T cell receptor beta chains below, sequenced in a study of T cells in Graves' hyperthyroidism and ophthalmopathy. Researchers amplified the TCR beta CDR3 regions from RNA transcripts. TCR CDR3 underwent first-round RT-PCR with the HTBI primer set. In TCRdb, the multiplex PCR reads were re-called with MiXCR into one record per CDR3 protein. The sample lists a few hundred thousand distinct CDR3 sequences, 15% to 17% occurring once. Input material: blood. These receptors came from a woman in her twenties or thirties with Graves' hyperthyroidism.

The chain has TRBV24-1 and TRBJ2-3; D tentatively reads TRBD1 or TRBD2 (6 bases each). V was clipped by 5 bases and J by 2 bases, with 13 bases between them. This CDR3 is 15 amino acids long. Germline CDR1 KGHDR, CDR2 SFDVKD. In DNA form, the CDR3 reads TGTGCCACCAGTGGAGGGGGACTTGCCACAGATACGCAGTATTTT. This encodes CATSGGGLATDTQYF.

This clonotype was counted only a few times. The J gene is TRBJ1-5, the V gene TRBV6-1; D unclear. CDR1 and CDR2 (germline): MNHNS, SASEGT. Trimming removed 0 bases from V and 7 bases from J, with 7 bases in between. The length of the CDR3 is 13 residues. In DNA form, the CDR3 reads TGTGCCAGCAGTGAAGCCGCGTTCCAGCCCCAGCATTTT. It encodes CASSEAAFQPQHF.

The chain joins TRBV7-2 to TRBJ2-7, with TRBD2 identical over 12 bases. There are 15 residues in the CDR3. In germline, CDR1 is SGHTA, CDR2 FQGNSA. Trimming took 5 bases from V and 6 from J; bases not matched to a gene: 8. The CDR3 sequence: CASSIRTSGTLEQYF. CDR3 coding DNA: TGTGCCAGCAGCATCCGGACTAGCGGGACCCTCGAGCAGTACTTC.

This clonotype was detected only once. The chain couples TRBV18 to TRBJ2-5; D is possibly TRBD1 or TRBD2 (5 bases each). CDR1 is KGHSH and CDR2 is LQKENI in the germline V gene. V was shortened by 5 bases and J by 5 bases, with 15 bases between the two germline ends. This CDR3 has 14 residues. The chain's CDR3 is CASSSRGRDETQYF. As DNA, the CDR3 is TGTGCCAGCTCATCCCGGGGCAGGGATGAGACCCAGTACTTC.

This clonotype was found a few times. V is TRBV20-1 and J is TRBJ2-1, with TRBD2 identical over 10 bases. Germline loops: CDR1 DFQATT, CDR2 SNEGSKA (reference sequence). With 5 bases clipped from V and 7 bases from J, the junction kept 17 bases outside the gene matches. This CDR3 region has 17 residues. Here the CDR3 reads CSAQGGAASGSVNEQFF. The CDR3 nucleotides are TGCAGTGCTCAAGGGGGCGCGGCTAGCGGGAGTGTTAATGAGCAGTTCTTC.

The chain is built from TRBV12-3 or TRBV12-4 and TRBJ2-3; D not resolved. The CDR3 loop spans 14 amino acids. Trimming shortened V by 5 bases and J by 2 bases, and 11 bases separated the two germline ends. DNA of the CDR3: TGTGCCAGCAGTGGAGAGGCAGACACAGATACGCAGTATTTT. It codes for CASSGEADTDTQYF.

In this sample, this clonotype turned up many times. The CDR3 reads CASSGLAGTDTQYF. CDR3 nucleotides: TGCGCCAGCAGTGGACTAGCCGGCACAGATACGCAGTATTTT. The V and J genes are TRBV4-1 and TRBJ2-3, with 8 bases fitting TRBD2. CDR1 is MGHRA and CDR2 is YSYEKL in the germline V gene. The CDR3 consists of 14 residues. The trim removed 6 bases at V and 1 base at J, leaving 3 bases unmatched.

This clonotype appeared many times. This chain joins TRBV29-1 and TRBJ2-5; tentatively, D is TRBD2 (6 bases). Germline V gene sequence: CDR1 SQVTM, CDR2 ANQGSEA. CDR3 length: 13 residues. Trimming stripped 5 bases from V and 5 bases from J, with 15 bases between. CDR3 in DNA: TGCAGCGTTCATGGCGGAGGGAGGGAGACCCAGTACTTC. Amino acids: CSVHGGGRETQYF.

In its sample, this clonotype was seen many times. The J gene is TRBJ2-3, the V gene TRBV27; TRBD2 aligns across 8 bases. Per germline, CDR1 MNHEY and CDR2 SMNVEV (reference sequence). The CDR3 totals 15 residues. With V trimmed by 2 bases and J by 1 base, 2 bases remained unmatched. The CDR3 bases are TGTGCCAGCAGTTTAGGGGGACTAGGCACAGATACGCAGTATTTT. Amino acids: CASSLGGLGTDTQYF.

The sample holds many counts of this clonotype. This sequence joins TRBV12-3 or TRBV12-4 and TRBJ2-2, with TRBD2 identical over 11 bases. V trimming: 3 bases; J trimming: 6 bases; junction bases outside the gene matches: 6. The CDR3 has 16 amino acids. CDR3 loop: CASSFLLAGGPGELFF. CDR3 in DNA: TGTGCCAGCAGTTTCCTTCTAGCGGGAGGACCCGGGGAGCTGTTTTTT.

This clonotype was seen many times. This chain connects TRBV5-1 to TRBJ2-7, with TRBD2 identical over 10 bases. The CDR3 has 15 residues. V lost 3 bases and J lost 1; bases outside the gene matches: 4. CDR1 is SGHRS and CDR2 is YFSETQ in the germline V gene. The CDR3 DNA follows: TGCGCCAGCAGCTACAGTAGCGGGGGGTCCTACGAGCAGTACTTC. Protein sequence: CASSYSSGGSYEQYF.

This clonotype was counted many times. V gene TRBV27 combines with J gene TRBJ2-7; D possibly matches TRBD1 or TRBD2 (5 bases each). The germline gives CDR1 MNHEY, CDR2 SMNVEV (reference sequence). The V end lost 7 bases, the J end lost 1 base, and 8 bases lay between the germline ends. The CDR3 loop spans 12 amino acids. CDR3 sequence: CASIGASYEQYF. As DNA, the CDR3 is TGTGCCAGCATCGGGGCGTCCTACGAGCAGTACTTC.